The 8 T cell receptor beta chains below all came from one sample that was sequenced in a study of blood T cell repertoires in COVID-19. Here immunoSEQ multiplex PCR was the method, and the copy in TCRdb shows in-frame clones only, minus some. The sample has hundreds of thousands of clones, approximately 85% seen once. The sample consisted of PBMCs or T cells enriched from blood (not recorded which). The receptors here all came from a woman between 40 and 50 years old with acute COVID-19.

The chain joins TRBV11-2 to TRBJ2-1, with TRBD2 matching over 9 bases. J lost 6 bases, V lost 1 base, and 7 bases had no gene match. Germline CDR1 is SGHAT and CDR2 is FQNNGV. CDR3 length: 16 amino acids. CDR3 DNA sequence: TGTGCCAGCAGCTTAGTTGGCGGGGGGGCGTTCAATGAGCAGTTCTTC. Translating gives CASSLVGGGAFNEQFF.

The CDR3 sequence is CASSPDLSTQYF. In DNA form, the CDR3 reads TGCGCCAGCAGCCCGGACTTAAGTACGCAGTATTTT. The chain has TRBV4-1 and TRBJ2-3; D is perhaps TRBD2 (5 bases). The germline CDR1 and CDR2 sequences are MGHRA and YSYEKL. This CDR3 contains 12 residues. Deletions cut 4 bases from V and 8 bases from J, with 10 bases between.

The chain joins TRBV19 to TRBJ1-2; 10 positions agree with TRBD1. CDR1 is LNHDA, CDR2 SQIVND, per germline (reference sequence). The CDR3 extends over 16 amino acids. Trimming removed 4 bases from V and 5 bases from J; junction bases left unmatched: 10. The CDR3 sequence: CASSNLRQGAGYGYTF. The CDR3 coding sequence is TGTGCCAGTAGTAACCTAAGACAGGGGGCAGGGTATGGCTACACCTTC.

The chain carries TRBV5-1 and TRBJ1-4; D might be TRBD1 (6 bases). CDR3 size: 16 residues. The V end was cut by 0 bases, the J end by 0 bases, with 9 bases between. Germline V gene data show CDR1 as SGHRS and CDR2 as YFSETQ. For the CDR3, the DNA is TGCGCCAGCAGCTTGGCAGGGGATGCAACTAATGAAAAACTGTTTTTT. Translation gives CASSLAGDATNEKLFF.

The chain combines TRBV13 with TRBJ2-1, with TRBD1 matching over 8 bases. The germline V gene has CDR1 PRHDT and CDR2 FYEKMQ (reference sequence). The J segment lost 8 bases and the V segment lost 2 bases, leaving 5 bases of the junction unmatched. The CDR3 sequence is 14 residues long. This CDR3 is CASSLSYRGDEQFF. The CDR3 DNA is TGTGCCAGCAGCTTATCTTACAGGGGGGATGAGCAGTTCTTC.

The chain recombines TRBV10-1 with TRBJ1-2; 8 bases are shared with TRBD1. The CDR3 has 13 residues. Germline lookup yields CDR1 WNHNN and CDR2 SYGVQD (reference sequence). V dropped 5 bases and J dropped 6; count of bases not matched to a gene: 5. The DNA of the CDR3 is TGCGCCAGCAGTCCGGACAGGGTCGATGGCTACACCTTC. Translation gives CASSPDRVDGYTF.

This clone was observed a handful of times. The chain is built from TRBV7-9 and TRBJ1-2; D perhaps matches TRBD1 (5 bases). The CDR3 consists of 15 residues. Germline CDR1 reads SEHNR; CDR2 reads FQNEAQ (reference sequence). Trimming took 5 bases from V and 4 from J, leaving 17 bases between them. The CDR3 nucleotides are TGTGCCAGCAGCCCCCGGGGGACCGCTTTCTATGGCTACACCTTC. This gives the protein CASSPRGTAFYGYTF.

The J gene is TRBJ2-3, the V gene TRBV11-2; 7 nucleotides align to TRBD1. The length of the CDR3 is 14 residues. V shed 5 bases and J 8 bases; nucleotides not matched to a gene: 10. Per germline, CDR1 SGHAT and CDR2 FQNNGV. DNA of the CDR3: TGTGCCAGCAGCGTCTCCTCCACAGGGGTTACGCAGTATTTT. This gives the protein CASSVSSTGVTQYF.